These 20 T cell receptor beta chains originate from one sample sequenced in a study of T cells in Graves' hyperthyroidism and ophthalmopathy. Using RNA transcripts as the source, TCR beta CDR3 regions were amplified. Researchers ran a first-round RT-PCR on the TCR CDR3 using the HTBI primer set. TCRdb analysed the multiplex PCR reads with MiXCR anew, one entry per CDR3 protein. The data show fewer than 450,000 distinct CDR3 sequences, 13% to 15% seen once. Sequenced input: blood. Receptor source: a woman aged 60-75 years with Graves' ophthalmopathy.

This clonotype was picked up a small number of times. This rearrangement joins TRBV7-2 to TRBJ2-6; 12 bases map to TRBD1. J lost 3 bases, V lost 2 bases, and 5 bases had no gene match. CDR1 and CDR2 from the germline V gene are SGHTA and FQGNSA. The CDR3 contains 18 residues. CDR3 nucleotides: TGTGCCAGCAGCTTATCTGGGACAGGGGGCTTTGGGGCCAACGTCCTGACTTTC. It yields the protein CASSLSGTGGFGANVLTF.

This clonotype was observed a few times. V gene TRBV5-8 combines with J gene TRBJ2-2; D is ambiguous. The CDR3 runs to 16 residues. In germline, CDR1 is SGHTS, CDR2 YDEGEE. Deletions cut 5 bases from V and 0 bases from J, with 14 bases between. The CDR3: CASRFLLQANTGELFF. CDR3 sequence (DNA): TGTGCCAGCAGATTTCTCCTGCAGGCGAACACCGGGGAGCTGTTTTTT.

This clonotype was recorded at least ten times. The V call is TRBV3-1, the J call TRBJ1-2, with D possibly being TRBD1 (5 bases). This CDR3 contains 14 residues. Between the trimmed V and J ends, which lost 8 bases and 7 bases, there was a span of 20 bases. Germline V CDR1 and CDR2: LGHDT, YNNKEL (reference sequence). The CDR3 reads CASSQRGQHGGYTF. The CDR3 nucleotides are TGTGCCAGCTCCCAGAGGGGCCAGCATGGTGGCTACACCTTC.

This clonotype was counted ten times or more. CDR3 residues: CAWSIGSNSYEQYF. In DNA form, the CDR3 reads TGTGCCTGGAGTATAGGGTCCAACTCCTACGAGCAGTACTTC. The genes are TRBV30 and TRBJ2-7; the D is unclear. From germline, CDR1 is GTSNPN and CDR2 SVGIG (reference sequence). V was clipped by 2 bases and J by 0 bases, with 11 bases between them. This CDR3 contains 14 residues. The full variable domain, completed using reference TRBV30 and TRBJ2-7, is SQTIHQWPATLVQPVGSPLSLECTVEGTSNPNLYWYRQAAGRGLQLLFYSVGIGQISSEVPQNLSASRPQDRQFILSSKKLLLSDSGFYLCAWSIGSNSYEQYFGPGTRLTVT.

This clonotype was found many times. The chain combines TRBV7-8 with TRBJ2-5, with D perhaps TRBD1 (7 bases). CDR1 is SGHVS and CDR2 is FQNEAQ in the germline V gene. V was trimmed by 4 bases and J by 5 bases, leaving 14 bases between them. This CDR3 comprises 14 residues. DNA of the CDR3: TGTGCCAGCAGCTGGGGCAGGGGGGTGGAGACCCAGTACTTC. This sequence encodes CASSWGRGVETQYF. The variable domain in full, completed from reference TRBV7-8 and TRBJ2-5, reads GAGVSQSPRYKVAKRGQDVALRCDPISGHVSLFWYQQALGQGPEFLTYFQNEAQLDKSGLPSDRFFAERPEGSVSTLKIQRTQQEDSAVYLCASSWGRGVETQYFGPGTRLLVL.

This clonotype has ten or more counts. V usage is TRBV7-3 and J usage is TRBJ2-1, with D tentatively TRBD2 (7 bases). Deletions cut 5 bases from V and 7 bases from J, with 18 bases between. Germline V gene data show CDR1 as SGHTA and CDR2 as FQGTGA. CDR3 length equals 15 residues. CDR3 in amino acids: CASSPLATGRNEQFF. The DNA of the CDR3 is TGTGCCAGCAGCCCACTAGCGACAGGTCGGAATGAGCAGTTCTTC.

Many counts were recorded for this clonotype. The chain uses TRBV3-1 and TRBJ1-3; TRBD1 aligns across 9 bases. V shed 4 bases and J 3 bases; nucleotides not matched to a gene: 7. Germline CDR1 LGHDT, CDR2 YNNKEL (reference sequence). The CDR3 spans 16 residues. CDR3 in DNA: TGTGCCAGCAGCCCTCAGACAGGGGGATATGGAAACACCATATATTTT. It yields the protein CASSPQTGGYGNTIYF.

CDR3 protein: CASSLESWNEKLFF. DNA of the CDR3: TGTGCCAGCAGCTTGGAGTCATGGAACGAAAAACTGTTTTTT. The gene calls are TRBV13 and TRBJ1-4; D is unclear. The CDR3 runs 14 residues. Germline V gene data show CDR1 as PRHDT and CDR2 as FYEKMQ (reference sequence). V was cut by 3 bases and J by 8 bases, with 13 bases left in between.

This chain connects TRBV20-1 to TRBJ2-1; D ambiguous. CDR3 length: 18 amino acids. V was clipped by 2 bases and J by 0 bases, with 20 bases between them. In germline, CDR1 is DFQATT, CDR2 SNEGSKA (reference sequence). Written as DNA, the CDR3 is TGCAGTGCTAGAAAGGTTGAGGACCGGCCTCCCTCCTACAATGAGCAGTTCTTC. Its protein is CSARKVEDRPPSYNEQFF.

This clonotype was seen ten or more times. The chain links TRBV7-7 to TRBJ2-5; TRBD1 matches at 8 bases. The CDR3 has 14 amino acids. Germline lookup yields CDR1 SSHAT and CDR2 FNYEAQ (reference sequence). The J segment lost 4 bases and the V segment lost 4 bases, leaving 5 bases of the junction unmatched. CDR3 in DNA: TGTGCCAGCAGCTCAATAACAGGGGGAGAGACCCAGTACTTC. Residues: CASSSITGGETQYF. The full variable domain, in which reference TRBV7-7 and TRBJ2-5 provide the parts outside the CDR3, is GAGVSQSPRYKVTKRGQDVTLRCDPISSHATLYWYQQALGQGPEFLTYFNYEAQPDKSGLPSDRFSAERPEGSISTLTIQRTEQRDSAMYRCASSSITGGETQYFGPGTRLLVL.

The table lists this clonotype with many counts. This sequence joins TRBV3-1 and TRBJ1-2, with 7 bases identical to TRBD1. The CDR3 covers 14 residues. CDR1 is LGHDT and CDR2 is YNNKEL in the germline V gene (reference sequence). Losses at the gene ends were 0 bases for V and 8 bases for J; bases not matched to a gene: 6. The CDR3, as DNA: TGTGCCAGCAGCCAAGAGGACAGGTTCAGAGGCTACACCTTC. Encoded protein: CASSQEDRFRGYTF.

This clonotype has more than one count but fewer than ten. J is TRBJ2-1 and V is TRBV4-2; 10 nucleotides line up with TRBD2. CDR1 and CDR2 (germline): LGHNA, YNFKEQ. V was pared by 0 bases and J by 4 bases, with 3 bases of the junction left unmatched. This CDR3 has 16 amino acids. Written as DNA, the CDR3 is TGTGCCAGCAGCCAAGAAGAGACTAGCGGGTACAATGAGCAGTTCTTC. It yields the protein CASSQEETSGYNEQFF.

This clonotype was seen at least ten times. V and J are TRBV2 and TRBJ2-3; 11 nucleotides agree with TRBD2. From germline, CDR1 is SNHLY and CDR2 FYNNEI. The CDR3 length is 17 residues. With 4 bases clipped from V and 1 base from J, the junction kept 7 bases outside the gene matches. The CDR3 DNA follows: TGTGCCAGCAGTGGGTCTAGCGGGAGGCAGGGCACAGATACGCAGTATTTT. It codes for CASSGSSGRQGTDTQYF.

This clonotype was recorded at least ten times. This chain joins TRBV27 and TRBJ2-3; D perhaps matches TRBD2 (7 bases). The V and J ends lost 4 bases and 3 bases respectively, with 14 bases between them. CDR1 and CDR2 (germline): MNHEY, SMNVEV (reference sequence). The CDR3 totals 15 residues. The chain's CDR3 is CASSSAGEGTDTQYF. CDR3 bases: TGTGCCAGCAGTTCAGCAGGGGAGGGTACAGATACGCAGTATTTT.

This clonotype was found many times. The V and J genes are TRBV20-1 and TRBJ2-1; TRBD2 agrees at 10 bases. This CDR3 has 13 amino acids. V shed 7 bases and J 4 bases; nucleotides not matched to a gene: 4. Per germline, CDR1 DFQATT and CDR2 SNEGSKA (reference sequence). The CDR3 DNA reads as TGCAGTGTAGGACTAGCGGATTACAATGAGCAGTTCTTC. Protein sequence: CSVGLADYNEQFF.

The J gene is TRBJ2-6, the V gene TRBV5-4; weak D call: TRBD1 (5 bases). CDR1 is SGHNT and CDR2 is YYREEE in the germline V gene (reference sequence). V shed 0 bases and J shed 0 bases, with 10 bases lying between them. The CDR3 has 17 amino acids. CDR3 amino acids: CASSLGQTNSGANVLTF. The CDR3 coding sequence is TGTGCCAGCAGCTTGGGACAGACCAACTCTGGGGCCAACGTCCTGACTTTC.

This clonotype came up many times. This rearrangement joins TRBV6-1 to TRBJ1-5; unclear D gene. Germline V gene data show CDR1 as MNHNS and CDR2 as SASEGT. Between the trimmed V and J ends, which lost 0 bases and 5 bases, there was a span of 11 bases. This CDR3 is 15 amino acids long. CDR3 region: CASSEAGRLDQPQHF. The CDR3 region has the DNA TGTGCCAGCAGTGAAGCCGGCAGGTTGGATCAGCCCCAGCATTTT.

This clonotype was seen once. The chain is built from TRBV2 and TRBJ2-7, with TRBD2 matching 9 bases. CDR1 is SNHLY, CDR2 FYNNEI, per germline. There are 15 residues in the CDR3. The junction had 5 bases not matched to a gene; V was cut back by 1 base and J by 4 bases. The CDR3 region is CASSEGAGGFYEQYF. The CDR3 nucleotides read TGTGCCAGCAGTGAAGGAGCGGGAGGCTTTTACGAGCAGTACTTC.

This clonotype was detected many times. The V call is TRBV11-2, the J call TRBJ2-5; D is possibly TRBD1 or TRBD2 (5 bases each). CDR1 and CDR2 from the germline V gene are SGHAT and FQNNGV. The V end was cut by 5 bases, the J end by 5 bases, with 12 bases between. This CDR3 has 13 residues. CDR3 loop: CASSGDAAETQYF. The DNA of the CDR3 is TGTGCCAGCAGCGGGGACGCCGCGGAGACCCAGTACTTC.

This clonotype was counted a few times. This sequence joins TRBV6-1 and TRBJ2-5; D might be TRBD2 (5 bases). This CDR3 has 10 residues. The germline CDR1 and CDR2 sequences are MNHNS and SASEGT. V gave up 6 bases and J gave up 10 bases, with 9 bases separating them. The CDR3 DNA follows: TGTGCCAGCAGACTAGAACTCCAGTACTTC. It yields the protein CASRLELQYF.